This TCR beta chain was profiled in a study of blood T cell repertoires in COVID-19. Across the study: Acute and convalescent COVID-19 specimens originated in the United States, Italy and Spain. T cells, B-cell-depleted T cells, or PBMCs supplied cDNA or gDNA.

CDR1 is DFQATT and CDR2 is SNEGSKA in the germline V gene (reference sequence). The CDR3 length is 11 residues. J gave up 8 bases and V 8 bases, and 4 bases lay outside the gene matches. In the original processing: Nucleated cell counts were estimated from reference gene primer amplification. Assay: immunoSEQ multiplex PCR; the TCRdb copy retains only in-frame clones and omits some. V, J and clone size derive from that table, while D and trimming were established from the DNA sequence. The sample has more than 25,000 clones; more than 90% are singletons. Input material: peripheral blood. This TCR was sampled from a man aged 65 to 79 with active or convalescent COVID-19. The chain links TRBV20-1 to TRBJ2-1, with TRBD2 matching over 9 bases. This chain's CDR3 is CSLAGGDEQFF. The CDR3, as DNA: TGCAGTCTCGCGGGGGGGGATGAGCAGTTCTTC.